This paragraph covers one TCR beta chain sequence. These data are taken from a study of blood T cell repertoires in COVID-19. The protocol was immunoSEQ multiplex PCR, while the TCRdb copy is restricted to in-frame clones and leaves out a portion. The sample records 450,000 to 500,000 clones, roughly 85% being singletons. This CDR3 is 19 amino acids long. CDR1 and CDR2 from the germline V gene are SEHNR and FQNEAQ (reference sequence). V lost 0 bases and J lost 9, with 24 bases in between. The V call is TRBV7-9, the J call TRBJ1-6; D perhaps matches TRBD1 (5 bases). Source material: peripheral blood. This receptor was taken from a human donor in a cohort sampled during active COVID-19. The CDR3 sequence: CASSLAFSVELSGGSPLHF. CDR3 nucleotides: TGTGCCAGCAGCTTAGCTTTTTCAGTGGAACTTAGCGGGGGTTCACCCCTCCACTTT. Based on the CDR3 plus reference TRBV7-9 and TRBJ1-6, the full variable domain is DTGVSQNPRHKITKRGQNVTFRCDPISEHNRLYWYRQTLGQGPEFLTYFQNEAQLEKSRLLSDRFSAERPKGSFSTLEIQRTEQGDSAMYLCASSLAFSVELSGGSPLHFGNGTRLTVT.